The next 19 T cell receptor beta chains were all read from a single sample in a study of CD8+ T cells in alopecia areata. Sequencing used cDNA as its template, made by extracting RNA and reverse transcribing it. The protocol was immunoSEQ multiplex PCR, while the TCRdb copy is restricted to in-frame clones and leaves out a portion. Among about 97,000 clones, about 40% were seen once, and the ten largest hold 1% to 1.5%. Sequenced sample: CD4+ T cells sorted from blood. The receptors were sampled from a human donor with alopecia areata.

The gene calls are TRBV29-1 and TRBJ2-7; the match to TRBD2 covers 8 bases. This CDR3 is 14 amino acids long. Germline CDR1 reads SQVTM; CDR2 reads ANQGSEA. V dropped 1 base and J dropped 4; count of bases not matched to a gene: 6. The CDR3 sequence is CSVEAGGGLYEQYF. CDR3 DNA sequence: TGCAGCGTTGAAGCGGGCGGGGGGTTGTACGAGCAGTACTTC.

This clone showed up just once. The V call is TRBV5-1, the J call TRBJ2-5; the match to TRBD2 covers 13 bases. The CDR3 extends over 17 amino acids. With 3 bases clipped from V and 5 bases from J, the junction kept 10 bases outside the gene matches. The germline gives CDR1 SGHRS, CDR2 YFSETQ. The CDR3 is CASSWATSGGRRETQYF. CDR3 in DNA: TGCGCCAGCAGCTGGGCGACTAGCGGGGGGCGTCGGGAGACCCAGTACTTC.

The chain has TRBV4-2 and TRBJ1-3; no definite D call. Germline V CDR1 and CDR2: LGHNA, YNFKEQ. Trimming took off 1 base at V and 4 bases at J, with 2 bases between the two ends. CDR3 length: 12 residues. The CDR3 region is CASSQGGNTIYF. Here the CDR3 DNA reads TGTGCCAGCAGCCAAGGGGGAAACACCATATATTTT.

The chain joins TRBV5-1 to TRBJ2-3; D possibly uses TRBD1 or TRBD2 (6 bases each). Trimming removed 2 bases from V and 2 bases from J, with 15 bases in between. This CDR3 contains 16 residues. The germline V gene encodes CDR1 SGHRS and CDR2 YFSETQ. CDR3 in amino acids: CASSLRIGGATDTQYF. The DNA of the CDR3 is TGCGCCAGCAGCTTACGAATCGGGGGCGCCACAGATACGCAGTATTTT.

The chain carries TRBV4-2 and TRBJ2-2; 8 positions agree with TRBD1. The V gene end was trimmed by 0 bases and the J gene end by 2 bases; junction bases not matched to a gene: 2. This CDR3 has 16 residues. In germline, CDR1 is LGHNA, CDR2 YNFKEQ. CDR3 coding DNA: TGTGCCAGCAGCCAAGAAGGGACAGGAAACACCGGGGAGCTGTTTTTT. Amino acids: CASSQEGTGNTGELFF.

The chain has TRBV30 and TRBJ2-4, with 10 nucleotides matching TRBD1. Germline lookup yields CDR1 GTSNPN and CDR2 SVGIG (reference sequence). V shed 2 bases and J 7 bases; nucleotides not matched to a gene: 11. The CDR3 totals 16 residues. DNA of the CDR3: TGTGCCTGGAGTACACCGAGACAGACAGGGGGCAACATTCAGTACTTC. Translation: CAWSTPRQTGGNIQYF.

V is TRBV29-1 and J is TRBJ1-5, with D unresolved. With 7 bases removed from V and 2 bases from J, the gap between germline ends came to 9 bases. CDR1 SQVTM and CDR2 ANQGSEA come from the germline V gene. The CDR3 length is 12 residues. The CDR3: CSAQAGNQPQHF. The CDR3 DNA sequence: TGCAGCGCCCAAGCGGGCAATCAGCCCCAGCATTTT. Variable domain in full (rest from reference TRBV29-1 and TRBJ1-5): SAVISQKPSRDICQRGTSLTIQCQVDSQVTMMFWYRQQPGQSLTLIATANQGSEATYESGFVIDKFPISRPNLTFSTLTVSNMSPEDSSIYLCSAQAGNQPQHFGDGTRLSIL.

The V and J genes are TRBV28 and TRBJ1-5; D may be TRBD1 (5 bases). Trimming pared 6 bases from V and 4 bases from J, leaving 13 bases between. This CDR3 has 14 residues. Germline CDR1 is MDHEN and CDR2 is SYDVKM. CDR3: CASSTGTTNQPQHF. Written as DNA, the CDR3 is TGTGCCAGCAGCACCGGGACGACTAATCAGCCCCAGCATTTT.

The rearrangement links TRBV30 to TRBJ2-3; 8 positions agree with TRBD2. The CDR3 has 19 amino acids. Losses at the gene ends were 0 bases for V and 4 bases for J; bases not matched to a gene: 18. Germline values: CDR1 GTSNPN, CDR2 SVGIG (reference sequence). The CDR3 nucleotides are TGTGCCTGGAGTGTACTTAGAATGGTGTCCGCCGGGGGGGCAGATACGCAGTATTTT. This translates into CAWSVLRMVSAGGADTQYF.

The chain links TRBV29-1 to TRBJ2-3; unclear D gene. The CDR3 is made up of 13 amino acids. The V gene's germline CDR1 is SQVTM and CDR2 ANQGSEA. V was trimmed by 3 bases and J by 6 bases, leaving 13 bases between them. CDR3 residues: CSVDMNGPDTQYF. CDR3 in DNA: TGCAGCGTTGACATGAACGGTCCGGATACGCAGTATTTT.

This clone was detected a few times. The V and J genes are TRBV29-1 and TRBJ1-1, with D possibly matching TRBD1 (6 bases). The ends were cut back, 7 bases at V and 2 bases at J, with 14 bases in the middle. This CDR3 is 13 amino acids long. CDR1 and CDR2 (germline): SQVTM, ANQGSEA. This CDR3 is CSARAGGNTEAFF. CDR3 coding DNA: TGCAGCGCCCGTGCTGGGGGCAACACTGAAGCTTTCTTT.

This clone was counted a few times. The chain has TRBV11-2 and TRBJ2-7; maybe TRBD1 (5 bases). The germline V gene has CDR1 SGHAT and CDR2 FQNNGV. The CDR3 is made up of 13 amino acids. V gave up 5 bases and J gave up 7 bases, with 15 bases separating them. In nucleotides, the CDR3 is TGTGCCAGCAGCCCAAGACAGTCCTTTGAGCAGTACTTC. Translation: CASSPRQSFEQYF. Full variable domain (outside the CDR3, taken from reference TRBV11-2 and TRBJ2-7): EAGVAQSPRYKIIEKRQSVAFWCNPISGHATLYWYQQILGQGPKLLIQFQNNGVVDDSQLPKDRFSAERLKGVDSTLKIQPAKLEDSAVYLCASSPRQSFEQYFGPGTRLTVT.

This chain uses TRBV7-2 with TRBJ1-3; 7 nucleotides line up with TRBD1. Per germline, CDR1 SGHTA and CDR2 FQGNSA. This CDR3 region has 15 residues. Losses at the gene ends were 5 bases for V and 4 bases for J; bases not matched to a gene: 8. CDR3 bases: TGTGCCAGCAGCCTTGAGACAGGGTTCGGAAACACCATATATTTT. Protein: CASSLETGFGNTIYF.

The sample holds a few counts of this clone. CDR3: CASSDLGGAADTQYF. The CDR3 DNA reads as TGTGCCAGCAGTGATTTGGGGGGGGCGGCAGATACGCAGTATTTT. This chain uses TRBV2 with TRBJ2-3; a possible D gene is TRBD2 (7 bases). Germline values: CDR1 SNHLY, CDR2 FYNNEI. The CDR3 contains 15 residues. Trimming took off 3 bases at V and 4 bases at J, with 14 bases between the two ends.

The sample holds a few counts of this clone. The DNA of the CDR3 is TGTGCCTGGAGTGTTAAGGACAGGCCGGTTCGGAATGAGCAGTTCTTC. Translated: CAWSVKDRPVRNEQFF. This chain links TRBV30 with TRBJ2-1, with 7 bases matching TRBD1. The CDR3 covers 16 residues. CDR1 and CDR2 (germline): GTSNPN, SVGIG (reference sequence). The V segment lost 0 bases and the J segment 7 bases; nucleotides outside the gene matches: 12.

This rearrangement joins TRBV6-5 to TRBJ2-7; D is ambiguous. V lost 2 bases, J lost 5 bases, and 4 bases lay in between. Germline lookup yields CDR1 MNHEY and CDR2 SVGAGI. The CDR3 is made up of 11 amino acids. CDR3 residues: CASSYLDEQYF. The DNA of the CDR3 is TGTGCCAGCAGTTACCTGGACGAGCAGTACTTC.

This clone showed up just a few times. The chain employs TRBV7-2 and TRBJ2-5; 10 bases fit TRBD1. CDR1 is SGHTA, CDR2 FQGNSA, per germline. This CDR3 spans 15 amino acids. The ends lost 3 bases at V and 5 bases at J; junction bases unmatched: 6. In nucleotides, the CDR3 is TGTGCCAGCAGCTTCGCCGGGACAGGGGCGGAGACCCAGTACTTC. The encoded protein is CASSFAGTGAETQYF.

This clone was seen a few times. This chain connects TRBV29-1 to TRBJ2-5; 9 nucleotides line up with TRBD2. Trimming took 7 bases from V and 3 from J; bases not matched to a gene: 6. Germline V gene sequence: CDR1 SQVTM, CDR2 ANQGSEA. The CDR3 is 13 residues long. As DNA, the CDR3 is TGCAGCGGGATGCGGGGGGGAAAAGAGACCCAGTACTTC. Protein product: CSGMRGGKETQYF. The whole variable domain, remainder taken from reference TRBV29-1 and TRBJ2-5, is SAVISQKPSRDICQRGTSLTIQCQVDSQVTMMFWYRQQPGQSLTLIATANQGSEATYESGFVIDKFPISRPNLTFSTLTVSNMSPEDSSIYLCSGMRGGKETQYFGPGTRLLVL.

The chain combines TRBV5-1 with TRBJ2-5; perhaps D is TRBD1 or TRBD2 (5 bases each). CDR3 length equals 16 residues. Germline values: CDR1 SGHRS, CDR2 YFSETQ. With 0 bases removed from V and 0 bases from J, the gap between germline ends came to 12 bases. CDR3 DNA sequence: TGCGCCAGCAGCTTGGTGCCAGGGAGTTACCAAGAGACCCAGTACTTC. Its translation is CASSLVPGSYQETQYF.